This TCR beta chain was sequenced in a study of cytomegalovirus exposure and HLA in healthy donors. About the study: Of around 400 genotyped donors, roughly 81% grouped in the Caucasian-associated ancestry cluster.

A multiplex PCR was run with 60 Vbeta primers and 13 Jbeta primers. The assay was immunoSEQ multiplex PCR, and TCRdb's table has in-frame clones only and misses some. The data hold 180,000 or so clones, with over 75% observed a single time. Study observations and caveats: Beyond CMV serostatus, there was no information to go on about immune exposure. V- and J-gene trimming of TCR beta was linked (in a later analysis) to a missense DCLRE1C variant.

Note on this clone: Its antigen is not known.

Germline CDR1 is MNHEY and CDR2 is SVGAGI. J gave up 1 base and V 2 bases, and 1 base lay outside the gene matches. This CDR3 is built from 16 residues. Sequencing was performed on PBMCs. The J gene is TRBJ2-3, the V gene TRBV6-5; 12 nucleotides match TRBD2. The sequence came from a female donor in good health and CMV-seronegative. As DNA, the CDR3 is TGTGCCAGCAGTTACCGGACTAGCGGGGGCACAGATACGCAGTATTTT. Protein: CASSYRTSGGTDTQYF.